This entry describes one TCR beta chain. The antigen is unknown. These data come from a study of vaccination and CD4 T cells after COVID-19. The ends were cut back, 4 bases at V and 3 bases at J, with 11 bases in the middle. The CDR3 runs to 15 residues. CDR1 is SGHRS and CDR2 is YFSETQ in the germline V gene. The assay that was used to sequence DNA from cultured CD4+ T cells was the Oncomine TCR Beta short-read assay. Genomic DNA from cultured CD4+ T cells was extracted. TCRdb reprocessed the PCR reads with MiXCR, giving one entry per CDR3 protein. Of about 11,000 distinct CDR3 sequences listed, about 57% are singletons. The treatment was: roughly ten-day PBMC culture with coronavirus spike peptide pools or control peptides (ViraFEST assay).

V usage is TRBV5-1 and J usage is TRBJ1-6, with TRBD1 as a possible D gene (5 bases). The sample comprised CD4+ T cells from blood, cultured in vitro. The sequence derives from a human donor who had recovered from COVID-19. CDR3 in DNA: TGCGCCAGCAGCCGGGACGTAAGCTATAATTCACCCCTCCACTTT. This translates into CASSRDVSYNSPLHF.